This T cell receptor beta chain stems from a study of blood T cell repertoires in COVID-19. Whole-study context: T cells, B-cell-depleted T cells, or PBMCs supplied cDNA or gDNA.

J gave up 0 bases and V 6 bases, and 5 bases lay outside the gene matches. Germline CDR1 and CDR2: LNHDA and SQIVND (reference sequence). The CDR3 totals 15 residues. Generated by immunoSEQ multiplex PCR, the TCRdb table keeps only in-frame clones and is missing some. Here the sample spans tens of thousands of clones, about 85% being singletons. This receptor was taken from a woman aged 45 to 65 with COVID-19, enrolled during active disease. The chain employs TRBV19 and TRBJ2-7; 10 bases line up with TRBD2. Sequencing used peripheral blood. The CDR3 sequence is CASRASSGSSYEQYF. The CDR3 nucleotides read TGTGCCAGTAGAGCATCTAGCGGGAGCTCCTACGAGCAGTACTTC.